This T cell receptor (beta chain) was retrieved from a study of Ad26.COV2.S vaccination and SARS-CoV-2 variants. Overall study context: Once or twice, 56 days apart, Ad26.COV2.S was delivered intramuscularly.

Treatment noted: roughly 19 received Ad26.COV2.S at low or high dose, single or two shots; roughly five received placebo; per-sample allocation not given. Collection of samples fell on day 63 after the first vaccine or placebo injection. The data were produced by immunoSEQ multiplex PCR, yet TCRdb's version contains in-frame clones alone and is incomplete. The sample lists 360,000 or so clones, around 89% seen once, with 1.5% to 2% in the top ten. The CDR3 covers 13 residues. The germline V gene encodes CDR1 SGHNT and CDR2 YYREEE (reference sequence). Between the trimmed V and J ends, which lost 0 bases and 4 bases, there was a span of 7 bases.

The specimen was peripheral blood, collected in a trial of Ad26.COV2.S vaccine versus placebo. This receptor was identified in a person aged 18-65 years who received the Ad26.COV2.S COVID-19 vaccine or a placebo. V gene TRBV5-4 combines with J gene TRBJ1-2; D remains unclear. The CDR3 sequence: CASSLEKGYGYTF. For the CDR3, the DNA is TGTGCCAGCAGCTTGGAGAAGGGCTATGGCTACACCTTC.